Presented here are 14 T cell receptor beta chains from one specimen sequenced in a study of shared clonotypes between healthy human individuals. TCRdb keeps only in-frame clones here, not all; method: immunoSEQ multiplex PCR. The data contain roughly 510,000 clones, about 75% of them singletons. The sample was PBMCs. These receptors originate from a woman in her thirties or forties in good health. Some clones in this sample may be carry-over from other donors' samples.

This CDR3 reads CASSDRGTEAFF. CDR3 DNA sequence: TGTGCCAGCAGCGACAGGGGGACTGAAGCTTTCTTT. V and J are TRBV6-6 and TRBJ1-1; 9 nucleotides align to TRBD1. The CDR3 sequence is 12 residues long. Germline V CDR1 and CDR2: MNHNY, SVGAGI (reference sequence). The junction had 1 base not matched to a gene; V was cut back by 6 bases and J by 5 bases.

The chain combines TRBV6-1 with TRBJ2-3, with D possibly matching TRBD2 (5 bases). CDR1 and CDR2 from the germline V gene are MNHNS and SASEGT. Trimming took off 1 base at V and 7 bases at J, with 15 bases between the two ends. The CDR3 is made up of 15 amino acids. CDR3 bases: TGTGCCAGCAGTGAAGAAACGGGGTCGATAAATACGCAGTATTTT. Protein: CASSEETGSINTQYF.

The rearrangement links TRBV28 to TRBJ1-1; TRBD1 might be the D (6 bases). Germline loops: CDR1 MDHEN, CDR2 SYDVKM. The CDR3 is 12 amino acids. V shed 6 bases and J shed 6 bases, with 11 bases lying between them. The CDR3 DNA sequence: TGTGCCAGCAGGTTACAGGGCGCTGAAGCTTTCTTT. Translating gives CASRLQGAEAFF.

This clone was counted at least ten times. The gene calls are TRBV4-2 and TRBJ1-5, with D maybe TRBD1 (5 bases). The CDR3 spans 15 residues. CDR1 LGHNA and CDR2 YNFKEQ come from the germline V gene. With 0 bases removed from V and 5 bases from J, the gap between germline ends came to 11 bases. CDR3 protein: CASSQDSGSHQPQHF. In DNA form, the CDR3 reads TGTGCCAGCAGCCAAGATTCAGGGAGCCATCAGCCCCAGCATTTT.

This clone was recorded a few times. The chain has TRBV9 and TRBJ2-3, with D uncertain. Germline V gene sequence: CDR1 SGDLS, CDR2 YYNGEE. V was cut by 4 bases and J by 0 bases, with 12 bases left in between. The CDR3 runs to 15 residues. This CDR3 reads CASSTLSSSTDTQYF. The CDR3 DNA reads as TGTGCCAGCAGCACCCTTAGCTCTAGCACAGATACGCAGTATTTT.

The gene calls are TRBV28 and TRBJ1-1; 9 nucleotides match TRBD1. Trimming removed 6 bases from V and 8 bases from J; junction bases left unmatched: 10. The CDR3 has 14 residues. The germline CDR1 and CDR2 sequences are MDHEN and SYDVKM. The CDR3 DNA follows: TGTGCCAGCAGCCTACAGGGGGCAGGCAGGGAAGCTTTCTTT. It yields the protein CASSLQGAGREAFF. The variable domain in full, completed from reference TRBV28 and TRBJ1-1, reads DVKVTQSSRYLVKRTGEKVFLECVQDMDHENMFWYRQDPGLGLRLIYFSYDVKMKEKGDIPEGYSVSREKKERFSLILESASTNQTSMYLCASSLQGAGREAFFGQGTRLTVV.

DNA for the CDR3: TGTGCCAGCAGCCGGATAGGAGGTGGAGAGACCCAGTACTTC. Protein sequence: CASSRIGGGETQYF. V usage is TRBV14 and J usage is TRBJ2-5; D is perhaps TRBD2 (5 bases). V dropped 4 bases and J dropped 4 bases, with 13 bases sitting between them. This CDR3 region has 14 residues. Germline V gene sequence: CDR1 SGHDN, CDR2 FVKESK.

To note about this clone: Distinct nucleotide sequences in the sample also encode this CDR3. The rearrangement links TRBV5-1 to TRBJ2-7; no firm D call. V lost 2 bases, J lost 0 bases, and 6 bases lay in between. This CDR3 comprises 13 residues. Germline assignment: CDR1 SGHRS and CDR2 YFSETQ. The CDR3 protein is CASSFQSSYEQYF. CDR3 sequence (DNA): TGCGCCAGCAGCTTCCAGTCCTCCTACGAGCAGTACTTC.

The V and J genes are TRBV5-4 and TRBJ2-7, with 8 bases identical to TRBD1. The CDR3 loop spans 15 amino acids. Germline lookup yields CDR1 SGHNT and CDR2 YYREEE (reference sequence). The trim removed 1 base at V and 5 bases at J, leaving 8 bases unmatched. CDR3 residues: CASSLFTAGGDEQYF. CDR3 nucleotides: TGTGCCAGCAGCTTGTTTACGGCAGGGGGCGACGAGCAGTACTTC.

Turning to this clone: This specimen includes other DNA sequences encoding the same CDR3. V is TRBV2 and J is TRBJ1-2; weak D call: TRBD1 (5 bases). Germline lookup yields CDR1 SNHLY and CDR2 FYNNEI. V lost 4 bases, J lost 0 bases, and 6 bases lay in between. This CDR3 has 13 amino acids. DNA of the CDR3: TGTGCCAGCAGTGGACAGACTAACTATGGCTACACCTTC. As protein: CASSGQTNYGYTF.

In regard to this clone: The same CDR3 is also encoded by other DNA sequences in this sample. The chain links TRBV6-5 to TRBJ1-2; D gene uncertain. Trimming stripped 0 bases from V and 1 base from J, with 6 bases between. Germline V lookup: CDR1 MNHEY, CDR2 SVGAGI. The CDR3 is 14 residues long. The CDR3 nucleotides are TGTGCCAGCAGTTACTCAGGAGGTAACTATGGCTACACCTTC. Translating gives CASSYSGGNYGYTF.

The chain couples TRBV6-1 to TRBJ1-2; D not resolved. The CDR3 length is 12 residues. V lost 7 bases, J lost 2 bases, and 8 bases lay in between. Germline CDR1 and CDR2: MNHNS and SASEGT. CDR3 DNA: TGTGCCAGCACGGACGGGAACTATGGCTACACCTTC. Encoded protein: CASTDGNYGYTF.

In its sample, this clone was seen once. The genes are TRBV29-1 and TRBJ1-1; 8 bases map to TRBD1. In germline, CDR1 is SQVTM, CDR2 ANQGSEA. The CDR3 is made up of 13 amino acids. V was clipped by 7 bases and J by 3 bases; unmatched bases: 7. In DNA form, the CDR3 reads TGCAGCGCCACTACAGGGGGGCACACTGAAGCTTTCTTT. Translation gives CSATTGGHTEAFF.

The chain links TRBV11-2 to TRBJ2-3; 8 nucleotides align to TRBD2. V was clipped by 5 bases and J by 4 bases; unmatched bases: 5. This CDR3 region has 14 residues. CDR1 SGHAT and CDR2 FQNNGV come from the germline V gene. CDR3 nucleotides: TGTGCCAGCAGCCCCGGGACTAGTGCAGATACGCAGTATTTT. Its translation is CASSPGTSADTQYF.